This T cell receptor beta chain was identified in a study of CD8 T cells in ankylosing spondylitis (TCRdb year 2017). Concerning the study at large: The study profiled T cell receptor beta repertoires in healthy donors and ankylosing spondylitis patients to find disease-linked TCR variants. Peripheral blood was sampled, and synovial fluid was also collected from ankylosing spondylitis patients. In total, the full study cohort was made up of 108 healthy donors and roughly 27 ankylosing spondylitis patients. Overall study outcomes, separate from this receptor: Blood from ankylosing spondylitis patients appeared to be characterized by a TCR beta motif composed of about eight highly homologous amino acid variants. In peripheral blood, the disease-linked clones were found at relatively low frequencies and had a CD8+ phenotype. Some of the motif variants had been reported before in the synovial fluid and blood of reactive arthritis patients, a finding that suggests common disease-initiation mechanisms. According to the report, matched synovial fluid samples from ankylosing spondylitis patients were significantly enriched for the disease-linked clones.

This clonotype came up many times. Its binding antigen is unknown. Base qualities were left out, and no much larger clone turns up one base away. Sequenced on an Illumina HiSeq 2500. Quantitative 5'-RACE with molecular barcodes was the method used to prepare the TCR beta libraries. Regarding the original processing steps: Disease-linked TCR variants were identified with a new computational method built on a probabilistic model of VDJ rearrangement. TCRdb ran its own pipeline on the public reads, namely fastp trimming at Q25 and MiXCR clone calling, and kept in-frame beta chains. Rows are combined by CDR3 protein, so each entry shows the most common genes and DNA. In this record, the V and J calls reflect TCRdb's handling and not the investigators' own analysis. For this sample there are 250,000 or so distinct CDR3 sequences; roughly 10% appear just once. Of the sample, 6% to 8% is held by the ten largest clones.

The germline V gene yields SGHTA for CDR1 and FQGTGA for CDR2. Inclusive of the bounding cysteine and phenylalanine, the CDR3 is 15 residues long. Of all the DNA, just the CDR3 is kept, 45 bases in frame from base 1. V was cut back by 1 base and J by 1 base, leaving a gap of 10 bases between them. This TCR was recovered from a male donor with ankylosing spondylitis or in good health (not recorded which). The rearrangement joined TRBV7-3 to TRBJ1-1; too little of a D gene remains to name it. Material for sequencing was blood, either unsorted or a sorted T cell fraction (not recorded which). The CDR3 protein is CASSLMRIPNTEAFF. The DNA sequence is TGTGCCAGCAGCTTAATGAGGATTCCGAACACTGAAGCTTTCTTT.